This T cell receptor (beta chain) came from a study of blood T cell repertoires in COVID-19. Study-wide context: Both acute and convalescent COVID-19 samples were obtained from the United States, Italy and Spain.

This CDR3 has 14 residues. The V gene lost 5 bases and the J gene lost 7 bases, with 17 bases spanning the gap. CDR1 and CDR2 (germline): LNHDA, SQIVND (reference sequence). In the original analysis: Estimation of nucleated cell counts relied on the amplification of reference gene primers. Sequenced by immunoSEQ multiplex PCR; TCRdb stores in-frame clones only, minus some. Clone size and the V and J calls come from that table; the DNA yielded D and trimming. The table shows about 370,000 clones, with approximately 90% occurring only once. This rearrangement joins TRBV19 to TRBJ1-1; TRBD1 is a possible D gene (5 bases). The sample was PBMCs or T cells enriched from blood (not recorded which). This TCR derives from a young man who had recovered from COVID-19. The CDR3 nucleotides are TGTGCCAGTAGTCCGACTCAGGGACTGAGTGAAGCTTTCTTT. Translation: CASSPTQGLSEAFF.